This T cell receptor (beta chain) derives from a study of tumor-infiltrating lymphocytes in primary liver carcinoma. Study-wide context: The study reported T1-T3 N0M0 tumors spanning 4.2 to 10 cm. Study outcomes and limitations: Tumor top-250-clone fraction significantly exceeded that of blood (p = 0.039).

Notes on this clonotype: What it binds is not known.

A primer in the constant region served to generate TCR beta cDNA from approximately 500 ng of total RNA. A slightly modified ARM-PCR protocol with three nested multiplex PCR rounds produced these TCR beta libraries. A C-beta reverse primer was combined with TRBV1-TRBV30 forward primers in the first two PCR rounds, and each round had 9 to 10 cycles. TCRdb reprocessed the multiplex PCR reads with MiXCR, giving one entry per CDR3 protein. The sample comprises about 130,000 distinct CDR3 sequences, 50% to 80% of which are singletons, and 8% to 9% rests with the top ten. Germline CDR1 SGHKS, CDR2 YYEKEE (reference sequence). There are 13 residues in the CDR3. Trimming shortened V by 4 bases and J by 5 bases, and 12 bases separated the two germline ends. Both RNA and DNA were isolated together from around 20-30 mg of bulk tissue that had not been sorted. The proportion of viable tumor cells exceeded 80% in every tumor sample.

The material sequenced was liver tumor tissue from sampling region 3. Regarding subset: tumor region T3, left-lateral pole. The chain links TRBV5-5 to TRBJ2-5; D remains ambiguous. The receptor was derived from an older woman with primary liver carcinoma and hepatitis B virus infection. The CDR3, as DNA: TGTGCCAGCAGCCTGTTAACTGGGGAGACCCAGTACTTC. Its translation is CASSLLTGETQYF.